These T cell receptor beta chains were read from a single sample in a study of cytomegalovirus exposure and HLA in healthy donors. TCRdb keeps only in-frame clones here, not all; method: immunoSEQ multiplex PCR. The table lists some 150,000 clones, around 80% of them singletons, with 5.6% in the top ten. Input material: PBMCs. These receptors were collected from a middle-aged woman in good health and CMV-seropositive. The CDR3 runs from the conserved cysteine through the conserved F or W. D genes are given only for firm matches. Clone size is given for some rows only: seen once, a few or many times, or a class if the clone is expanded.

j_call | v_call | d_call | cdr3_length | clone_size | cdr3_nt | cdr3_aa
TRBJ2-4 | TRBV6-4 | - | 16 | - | TGTGCCAGCAGTGACTACAGAGCCTTAGCCAAAAACATTCAGTACTTC | CASSDYRALAKNIQYF
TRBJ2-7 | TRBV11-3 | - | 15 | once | TGTGCCAGCAGCTTAGTCGTGGGAGTGGGGAACGAGCAGTACTTC | CASSLVVGVGNEQYF
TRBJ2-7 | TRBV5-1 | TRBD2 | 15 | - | TGCGCCAGCAGCAGGTCTAGCGGGAGGGCCCACGAGCAGTACTTC | CASSRSSGRAHEQYF
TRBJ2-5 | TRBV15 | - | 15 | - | TGTGCCACCAGCAGAGCGGGACAACTCCAAGAGACCCAGTACTTC | CATSRAGQLQETQYF
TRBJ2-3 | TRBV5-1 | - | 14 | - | TGCGCCAGCAGCCCGGGACTGCGCACAGATACGCAGTATTTT | CASSPGLRTDTQYF
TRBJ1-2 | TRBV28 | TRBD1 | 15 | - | TGTGCCAGCAGGGAGAGAGGACAGGACTTCTATGGCTACACCTTC | CASRERGQDFYGYTF
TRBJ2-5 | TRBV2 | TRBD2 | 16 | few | TGTGCCAGCAAAGGGTCTAGCGGGAGGGGCTCATCGACCCAGTACTTC | CASKGSSGRGSSTQYF
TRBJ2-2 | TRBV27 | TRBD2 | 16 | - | TGTGCCAGCAGTTTAGCGGGAGGTCCGAACACCGGGGAGCTGTTTTTT | CASSLAGGPNTGELFF
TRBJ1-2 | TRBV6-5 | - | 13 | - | TGTGCCAGCAGCGGTGAAGCTAACTATGGCTACACCTTC | CASSGEANYGYTF
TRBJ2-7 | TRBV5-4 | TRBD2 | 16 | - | TGTGCCAGCAGCACGGGAGGCGGGAGGGCCCCCTACGAGCAGTACTTC | CASSTGGGRAPYEQYF
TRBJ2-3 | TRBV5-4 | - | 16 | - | TGTGCCAGCAGCTTGGTCCAGGGCGAGAGCACAGATACGCAGTATTTT | CASSLVQGESTDTQYF
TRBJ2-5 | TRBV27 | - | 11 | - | TGTGCCAGCAGACGGGGAGAGACCCAGTACTTC | CASRRGETQYF
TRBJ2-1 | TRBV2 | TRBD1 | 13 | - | TGTGCCAGCAAGGCGACAGGGGCCAATGAGCAGTTCTTC | CASKATGANEQFF
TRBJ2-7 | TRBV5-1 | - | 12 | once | TGCGCCAGCAGCTCAGGGATCTACGAGCAGTACTTC | CASSSGIYEQYF
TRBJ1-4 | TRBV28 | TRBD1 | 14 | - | TGTGCCAGCAGTCTACAGGGGTTAAATGAAAAACTGTTTTTT | CASSLQGLNEKLFF
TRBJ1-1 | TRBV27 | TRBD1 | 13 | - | TGTGCCAGCAGCACAGGGGGGTACACTGAAGCTTTCTTT | CASSTGGYTEAFF